What follows is one T cell receptor beta chain and its context. The sample comes from a study of blood T cell repertoires in COVID-19. Study-wide context: The study drew acute and convalescent COVID-19 samples from the United States, Italy and Spain. Nucleic acid was either cDNA or gDNA, and it came from T cells, B-cell-depleted T cells, or PBMCs.

V lost 6 bases to trimming and J lost 0 bases; unmatched junction nucleotides: 5. Germline V gives CDR1 MNHNY, CDR2 SVGAGI (reference sequence). The CDR3 is 14 residues long. In the authors' methods: Amplification of reference gene primers provided the estimated nucleated cell counts. Clones were sequenced by immunoSEQ multiplex PCR, and TCRdb holds only the in-frame ones, with some missing. The V and J calls and clone size were taken over from that table, and D and trimming were inferred from the DNA. The sample records over 50,000 clones, about 91% being singletons. The chain couples TRBV6-6 to TRBJ2-7; 7 bases are shared with TRBD1. The sequenced sample consisted of peripheral blood. The source is a middle-aged man with active COVID-19. The CDR3 DNA follows: TGTGCCAGCAGAAACCGACAGGGCTCCTACGAGCAGTACTTC. Residues: CASRNRQGSYEQYF.